This T cell receptor (beta chain) originates from a study of long-term antiretroviral therapy in people with HIV. Germline V gene sequence: CDR1 LNHDA, CDR2 SQIVND (reference sequence). With 1 base removed from V and 7 bases from J, the gap between germline ends came to 7 bases. The CDR3 length is 13 residues. Investigators performed immunoSEQ version v3.0 at survey level. Using immunoSEQ multiplex PCR, the repertoire was profiled, and TCRdb retains in-frame clones only, with some absent. The repertoire holds approximately 18,000 clones, about 84% seen once, with approximately 4.8% in the top ten. The sample consisted of unsorted PBMCs, taken 0.1 years before starting antiretroviral therapy. This clonotype was sampled from a man between 18 and 35 years old with HIV. The chain uses TRBV19 and TRBJ1-4; D gene ambiguous. In DNA form, the CDR3 reads TGTGCCAGTAGTATAGCGGGGTTTGAAAAACTGTTTTTT. It is translated as CASSIAGFEKLFF.